These 3 T cell receptor beta chains came from one sample sequenced in a study of blood T cells in healthy people across ages. A second roughly 7 to 11 cycle PCR used barcoded and J-beta primers. Each CDR3 protein is one row after TCRdb ran MiXCR on the 5' RACE reads. This sample has about 800,000 distinct CDR3 sequences, with over 45% found just once. The source material was blood. These receptors originate from a man aged 25-45 years in good health.

The chain joins TRBV4-2 to TRBJ2-5; D is undetermined. Trimming cost V 1 base and J 4 bases, with 10 bases left between them. Germline V lookup: CDR1 LGHNA, CDR2 YNFKEQ. The CDR3 spans 14 residues. The CDR3 region has the DNA TGTGCCAGCAGCCAAGTGGGTTCGGCAGAGACCCAGTACTTC. Amino acid sequence: CASSQVGSAETQYF.

CDR3 nucleotides: TGTGCCAGCAGCCCCCGCTTATTTGGGACCGGAAAACTGTTTTTT. It specifies CASSPRLFGTGKLFF. The rearrangement joins TRBV7-2 to TRBJ1-4; D is possibly TRBD1 (5 bases). Trimming removed 5 bases from V and 10 bases from J, with 20 bases in between. Germline assignment: CDR1 SGHTA and CDR2 FQGNSA. CDR3 size: 15 residues.

In this sample, this clonotype turned up a few times. The chain combines TRBV7-2 with TRBJ2-7; D may be TRBD2 (6 bases). This CDR3 is built from 12 residues. V lost 4 bases and J 5 bases, leaving 9 bases between the germline ends. Germline V gene lookup returns CDR1 SGHTA and CDR2 FQGNSA. The CDR3 here is CASSSRDHEQYF. The CDR3 DNA follows: TGTGCCAGCAGCTCGCGGGATCACGAGCAGTACTTC.